The 17 T cell receptor beta chains below were found in one sample sequenced in a study of T cells after yellow fever vaccination. One entry per CDR3 protein, called by TCRdb with MiXCR from the 5' RACE reads. In the table there are over 300,000 distinct CDR3 sequences, roughly 4.3% of which are singletons. Sequenced here: PBMCs, sampled 5 days after the yellow fever booster vaccination. The origin of the receptors is a man aged 18 to 29 who received the YFV17D yellow fever vaccine.

The chain links TRBV29-1 to TRBJ1-4, with TRBD1 as a possible D gene (5 bases). Trimming removed 4 bases at V and 8 bases at J, with 14 bases between. Looked up from germline, CDR1 is SQVTM and CDR2 is ANQGSEA. The CDR3 is made up of 13 amino acids. CDR3 sequence: CSVGGVFGEKLFF. CDR3 nucleotide sequence: TGCAGCGTTGGAGGGGTTTTCGGCGAAAAACTGTTTTTT.

This clonotype was counted ten times or more. The genes are TRBV28 and TRBJ1-2, with no clear D. This CDR3 is 12 amino acids long. The germline V and J ends were trimmed by 4 bases and 4 bases, with 7 bases remaining between them. Germline CDR1 and CDR2: MDHEN and SYDVKM. The CDR3 sequence is CASSYQRYGYTF. The DNA for the CDR3 is TGTGCCAGCAGTTACCAGCGCTATGGCTACACCTTC.

CDR3 amino acids: CASSQDTPERLYGYTF. CDR3 nucleotides: TGCGCCAGCAGCCAAGATACGCCAGAAAGATTATATGGCTACACCTTC. The rearrangement uses TRBV4-3 and TRBJ1-2, with no clear D. The CDR3 covers 16 residues. CDR1 is LGHNA, CDR2 YSLEER, per germline. The V end lost 0 bases, the J end lost 5 bases, and 16 bases lay between the germline ends.

Only a few counts were recorded for this clonotype. This chain uses TRBV6-2 or TRBV6-3 with TRBJ1-1, with D hard to call. This CDR3 region has 12 residues. CDR1 and CDR2 from the germline V gene are MNHEY and SVGEGT. Trimming removed 7 bases at V and 5 bases at J, with 11 bases between. The CDR3 reads CASTYGWTEAFF. In DNA form, the CDR3 reads TGTGCCAGCACCTACGGGTGGACTGAAGCTTTCTTT.

This chain links TRBV4-2 with TRBJ2-3; 8 positions agree with TRBD2. This CDR3 contains 15 residues. Germline CDR1 reads LGHNA; CDR2 reads YNFKEQ. The junction had 3 bases not matched to a gene; V was cut back by 4 bases and J by 0 bases. CDR3 amino acids: CASSPLAGSTDTQYF. The DNA for the CDR3 is TGTGCCAGCAGCCCGCTAGCGGGCAGCACAGATACGCAGTATTTT.

This clonotype was picked up many times. The CDR3 DNA reads as TGTGCCAGCAGCTTATACGTCGGGAACACTGAAGCTTTCTTT. It yields the protein CASSLYVGNTEAFF. The chain recombines TRBV7-2 with TRBJ1-1; the D is unclear. Germline V gene lookup returns CDR1 SGHTA and CDR2 FQGNSA. The CDR3 consists of 14 residues. V lost 2 bases to trimming and J lost 1 base, with 8 bases between them.

This clonotype was recorded at least ten times. The genes are TRBV5-1 and TRBJ2-2; D is unclear. CDR1 is SGHRS, CDR2 YFSETQ, per germline. The CDR3 is made up of 15 amino acids. Trimming removed 1 base at V and 5 bases at J, with 12 bases between. The CDR3 loop reads CASSLYQDGTGELFF. CDR3 bases: TGCGCCAGCAGCTTGTATCAGGATGGGACCGGGGAGCTGTTTTTT.

The chain recombines TRBV19 with TRBJ2-3; D remains ambiguous. Germline CDR1 LNHDA, CDR2 SQIVND (reference sequence). There are 16 residues in the CDR3. Trimming left V 4 bases short and J 0 bases short, with 14 bases between. CDR3 nucleotides: TGTGCCAGTAGTAATGAAGGGTACTCTAGCACAGATACGCAGTATTTT. Translation: CASSNEGYSSTDTQYF.

This chain joins TRBV18 and TRBJ1-5, with 7 bases identical to TRBD1. The length of the CDR3 is 15 residues. Per germline, CDR1 KGHSH and CDR2 LQKENI. V lost 3 bases and J lost 4; bases outside the gene matches: 6. The CDR3 loop is CASSPTAGGNQPQHF. DNA of the CDR3: TGTGCCAGCTCACCTACCGCAGGGGGGAATCAGCCCCAGCATTTT.

The chain joins TRBV9 to TRBJ1-1; D not certain. Trimming stripped 4 bases from V and 1 base from J, with 23 bases between. CDR1 is SGDLS and CDR2 is YYNGEE in the germline V gene. CDR3 length: 18 amino acids. CDR3 in DNA: TGTGCCAGCAGCCCCAGAGACGAACGTGCTGGGGAGAACACTGAAGCTTTCTTT. Translated: CASSPRDERAGENTEAFF.

The chain recombines TRBV5-1 with TRBJ2-1, with TRBD2 matching over 7 bases. The CDR3 is made up of 14 amino acids. V lost 3 bases to trimming and J lost 10 bases; unmatched junction nucleotides: 10. CDR1 SGHRS and CDR2 YFSETQ come from the germline V gene. CDR3 sequence: CASSSSSGTKEQFF. CDR3 nucleotides: TGCGCCAGCAGCTCATCGTCCGGGACTAAGGAGCAGTTCTTC.

The V and J genes are TRBV7-3 and TRBJ2-3; the D is unclear. The germline V gene has CDR1 SGHTA and CDR2 FQGTGA. The ends were cut back, 0 bases at V and 8 bases at J, with 12 bases in the middle. CDR3 length: 14 residues. The chain's CDR3 is CASSLTWGDSTQYF. Written as DNA, the CDR3 is TGTGCCAGCAGCTTAACCTGGGGTGATAGTACGCAGTATTTT.

This clonotype was counted only a few times. The chain recombines TRBV7-9 with TRBJ2-5; D could derive from TRBD1 or TRBD2 (5 bases each). Per the germline V gene, CDR1 is SEHNR and CDR2 is FQNEAQ (reference sequence). V lost 2 bases and J lost 1, with 17 bases in between. This CDR3 comprises 17 residues. The CDR3 DNA sequence: TGTGCCAGCAGCTTAAAAGGAAGGGGACCTCTCCAAGAGACCCAGTACTTC. Its translation is CASSLKGRGPLQETQYF. Based on the CDR3 plus reference TRBV7-9 and TRBJ2-5, the full variable domain is DTGVSQNPRHKITKRGQNVTFRCDPISEHNRLYWYRQTLGQGPEFLTYFQNEAQLEKSRLLSDRFSAERPKGSFSTLEIQRTEQGDSAMYLCASSLKGRGPLQETQYFGPGTRLLVL.

The sample holds a few counts of this clonotype. The V call is TRBV15, the J call TRBJ2-6, with no clear D. The CDR3 consists of 17 residues. The germline V gene encodes CDR1 LNHNV and CDR2 YYDKDF (reference sequence). Trimming took off 8 bases at V and 0 bases at J, with 17 bases between the two ends. CDR3 nucleotides: TGTGCCACCGGCCGCAGGAGACGGTTCTCTGGGGCCAACGTCCTGACTTTC. Residues: CATGRRRRFSGANVLTF.

This clonotype was found many times. This chain joins TRBV6-5 and TRBJ2-7; D possibly corresponds to TRBD1 (6 bases). The CDR3 sequence is 17 residues long. Germline V lookup: CDR1 MNHEY, CDR2 SVGAGI. Trimming took off 0 bases at V and 1 base at J, with 16 bases between the two ends. CDR3 in amino acids: CASSYSIPDSSSYEQYF. The CDR3 nucleotides are TGTGCCAGCAGTTACTCGATCCCGGACAGCTCTTCCTACGAGCAGTACTTC.

The CDR3 loop is CASSQTGNSNQPQHF. In nucleotides, the CDR3 is TGTGCCAGCAGCCAGACTGGTAATAGCAATCAGCCCCAGCATTTT. The V and J genes are TRBV5-5 and TRBJ1-5; D is undetermined. Germline CDR1 and CDR2: SGHKS and YYEKEE (reference sequence). V lost 4 bases and J 0 bases, leaving 11 bases between the germline ends. CDR3 size: 15 residues.

This clonotype was seen a handful of times. The chain has TRBV12-3 or TRBV12-4 and TRBJ2-3; a weak D match, TRBD1 (5 bases). This CDR3 is 12 amino acids long. The V and J ends lost 6 bases and 5 bases respectively, with 9 bases between them. The CDR3 spells CASRGLGDTQYF. The CDR3 DNA sequence: TGTGCCAGCAGGGGGCTGGGAGATACGCAGTATTTT.